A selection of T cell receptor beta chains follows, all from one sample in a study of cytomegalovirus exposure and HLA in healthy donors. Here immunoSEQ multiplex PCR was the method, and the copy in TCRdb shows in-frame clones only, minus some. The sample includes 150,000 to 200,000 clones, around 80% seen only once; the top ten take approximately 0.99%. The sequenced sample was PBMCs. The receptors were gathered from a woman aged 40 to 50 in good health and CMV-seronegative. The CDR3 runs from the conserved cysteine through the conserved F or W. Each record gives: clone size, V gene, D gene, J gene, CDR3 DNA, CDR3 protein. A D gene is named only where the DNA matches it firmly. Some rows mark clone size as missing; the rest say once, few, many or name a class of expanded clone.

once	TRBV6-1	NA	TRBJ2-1	TGTGCCAGCAGTGAAGGACGGCAGGGTACGAATGAGCAGTTCTTC	CASSEGRQGTNEQFF
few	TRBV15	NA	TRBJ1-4	TGTGCCACCAGCAGAGATAAAGGGGTTAATGAAAAACTGTTTTTT	CATSRDKGVNEKLFF
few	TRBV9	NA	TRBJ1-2	TGTGCCAGCAGCCCCCTTCTAGGACAGCCCTATGGCTACACCTTC	CASSPLLGQPYGYTF
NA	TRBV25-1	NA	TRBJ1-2	TGTGCCAGCAGTCTAGGAGCGGGTGGCTACACCTTC	CASSLGAGGYTF
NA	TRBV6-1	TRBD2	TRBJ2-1	TGTGCCAGCAGTGAAGCCCTACTAACGGGGGGGTCCTACAATGAGCAGTTCTTC	CASSEALLTGGSYNEQFF
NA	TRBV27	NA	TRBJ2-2	TGTGCCAGCAGTTTACGTAGGGGGACCGGGGAGCTGTTTTTT	CASSLRRGTGELFF
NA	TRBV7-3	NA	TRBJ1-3	TGTGCCAGCAGCTCAGGCCCAGGGTCTGGAAACACCATATATTTT	CASSSGPGSGNTIYF
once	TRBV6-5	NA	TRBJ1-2	TGTGCCAGCAGGCCCTCAGGGAGGGTTGGCTACACCTTC	CASRPSGRVGYTF
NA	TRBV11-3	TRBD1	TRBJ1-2	TGTGCCAGCAGCCAAAAAACAGGGGCGCGAGGCTACACCTTC	CASSQKTGARGYTF
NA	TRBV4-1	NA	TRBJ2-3	TGCGCCAGCAGCCAAGATTTCGGGGTCGACGCAGATACGCAGTATTTT	CASSQDFGVDADTQYF
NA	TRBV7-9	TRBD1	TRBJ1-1	TGTGCCAGCAGTCGACAGGGGTTGAACACTGAAGCTTTCTTT	CASSRQGLNTEAFF
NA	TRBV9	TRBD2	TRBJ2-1	TGTGCCAGCAGCGCGGGGGGTTGGACCGGTGAGCAGTTCTTC	CASSAGGWTGEQFF
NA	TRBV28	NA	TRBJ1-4	TGTGCCATCAACGGCGGGCCAACTAATGAAAAACTGTTTTTT	CAINGGPTNEKLFF
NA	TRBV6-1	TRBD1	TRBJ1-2	TGTGCCAGCAGTGAAACAGGGGATTGGCATGGCTACACCTTC	CASSETGDWHGYTF
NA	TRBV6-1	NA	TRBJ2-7	TGTGCCAGCAGTGAAGGGGGCGGTAGCCCCTACGAGCAGTACTTC	CASSEGGGSPYEQYF
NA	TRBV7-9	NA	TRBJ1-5	TGTGCGGGGGGGAGGGATCAGCCCCAGCATTTT	CAGGRDQPQHF
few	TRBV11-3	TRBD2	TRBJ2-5	TGTGCCAGCAGCTTAGGAGCGGGGGGGAGACAAGAGACCCAGTACTTC	CASSLGAGGRQETQYF
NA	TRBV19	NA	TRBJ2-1	TGTGCCAGTAGTGAGTCCTTCATCCTAAATGAGCAGTTCTTC	CASSESFILNEQFF
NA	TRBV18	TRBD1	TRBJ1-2	TGTGCCAGCTCACCCGGGACAGAGACCTATGGCTACACCTTC	CASSPGTETYGYTF
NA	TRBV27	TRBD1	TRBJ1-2	TGTGCCAGCAGCCTTCGACAGGGCTATGGCTACACCTTC	CASSLRQGYGYTF
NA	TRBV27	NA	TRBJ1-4	TGTGCCAGCAGATATACAACTAATGAAAAACTGTTTTTT	CASRYTTNEKLFF
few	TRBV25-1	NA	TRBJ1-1	TGTGCCAGCAGTGAAGGGTTTGGGGGGGGGACTGAAGCTTTCTTT	CASSEGFGGGTEAFF
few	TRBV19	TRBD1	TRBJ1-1	TGTGCCAGTAGTATAGGGGACAGTGGCTTCGGGGCTTTCTTT	CASSIGDSGFGAFF
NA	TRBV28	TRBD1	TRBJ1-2	TGTGCCAGCAGTGCCGAGGGACAGCCTTCCTTC	CASSAEGQPSF
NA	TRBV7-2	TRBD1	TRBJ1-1	TGTGCCAGCAGCCCCTGGACAGGGGACACTGAAGCTTTCTTT	CASSPWTGDTEAFF
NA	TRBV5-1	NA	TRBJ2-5	TGCGCCAGCAGCTTGGGACGGGCGGGAGAGACCCAGTACTTC	CASSLGRAGETQYF
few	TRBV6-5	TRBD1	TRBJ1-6	TGTGCCAGCAGTCCCCGGGACAGACTAAATTCACCCCTCCACTTT	CASSPRDRLNSPLHF
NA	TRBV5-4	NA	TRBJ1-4	TGTGCCAGCAGCTTGAACTTAGGCAGGGGTGGTGAAAAACTGTTTTTT	CASSLNLGRGGEKLFF
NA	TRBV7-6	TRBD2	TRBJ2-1	TGTGCCAGCAGCTTAAGGGGGACTAGCGGGAGAAATGAGCAGTTCTTC	CASSLRGTSGRNEQFF
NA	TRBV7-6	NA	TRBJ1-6	TGTGCCAGCAGCTTAGGCAGGGTGGATTCACCCCTCCACTTT	CASSLGRVDSPLHF
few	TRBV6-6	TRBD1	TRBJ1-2	TGTGCCAGCAGTCGGAAAACAGGGGGCCGTTATGGCTACACCTTC	CASSRKTGGRYGYTF
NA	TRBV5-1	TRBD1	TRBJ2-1	TGCGCCAGCAGCCCCGACAGGGGGAACAATGAGCAGTTCTTC	CASSPDRGNNEQFF
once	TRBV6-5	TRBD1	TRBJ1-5	TGTGCCAGCAGTGTAACAGGGGGAGAGGCTCAGCCCCAGCATTTT	CASSVTGGEAQPQHF
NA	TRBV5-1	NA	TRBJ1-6	TGCGCCAGCACAGCCTTAGCGGGCTCTTCTTCACCCCTCCACTTT	CASTALAGSSSPLHF
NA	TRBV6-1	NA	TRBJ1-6	TGTGCCAGCAGTGCCCGCGGTGACAGCTATAATTCACCCCTCCACTTT	CASSARGDSYNSPLHF
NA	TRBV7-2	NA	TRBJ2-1	TGTGCCAGCAGCTTAGGATCAGGGGAAAAGCAGTTCTTC	CASSLGSGEKQFF
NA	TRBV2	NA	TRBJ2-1	TGTGCCAGCAGTATGGACACTTATCCTTACAATGAGCAGTTCTTC	CASSMDTYPYNEQFF
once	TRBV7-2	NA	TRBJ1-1	TGTGCCAGCAGCTTAGAAGCGGGAACTGAAGCTTTCTTT	CASSLEAGTEAFF
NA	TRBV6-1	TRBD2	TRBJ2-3	TGTGCCAGCAGTGGACTAGCGGGAGCCCCAGATACGCAGTATTTT	CASSGLAGAPDTQYF
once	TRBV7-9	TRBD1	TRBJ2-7	TGTGCCAGCAGCTCCACAGGGGGCTGGGGGTACGAGCAGTACTTC	CASSSTGGWGYEQYF
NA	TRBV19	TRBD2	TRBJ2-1	TGTGCCAGTAGTTCTCCCGGGAGGTACAATGAGCAGTTCTTC	CASSSPGRYNEQFF
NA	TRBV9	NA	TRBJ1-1	TGTGCCAGCAGCGTAGTAGGAGTGAACACTGAAGCTTTCTTT	CASSVVGVNTEAFF